Listed below are T cell receptor beta chains from one sample, sequenced in a study of T cells expressing NK-cell markers. One entry per CDR3 protein, without DNA, is what TCRdb gives after re-calling the 5' RACE reads. The repertoire table contains 350,000 to 500,000 distinct CDR3 sequences. The sample taken for sequencing was blood T cells: a sorted CD56 or NKG2C T cell subset, CD4+ or CD8+ T cells, or bulk PBMC T cells (not recorded which). Receptors originate from a woman aged 18 to 75 in good health. CDR3s include the opening cysteine and the closing phenylalanine or tryptophan.

j_gene: TRBJ2-2
v_gene: TRBV6-5
CDR3aa: CASSYGGHNTGELFF

j_gene: TRBJ2-5
v_gene: TRBV6-1
CDR3aa: CASSDPGTKRETQYF

j_gene: TRBJ2-6
v_gene: TRBV19
CDR3aa: CASSTLGSRAPSSGANVLTF

j_gene: TRBJ1-4
v_gene: TRBV18
CDR3aa: CASSPQGQREKLFF

j_gene: TRBJ2-1
v_gene: TRBV4-3
CDR3aa: CASSQTSGFNEQFF

j_gene: TRBJ2-1
v_gene: TRBV9
CDR3aa: CASSGSGGLSTYNEQFF

j_gene: TRBJ2-1
v_gene: TRBV19
CDR3aa: CASSIVFGTSGLSYNEQFF

j_gene: TRBJ1-6
v_gene: TRBV20-1
CDR3aa: CSAIGPSRDSPLHF

j_gene: TRBJ2-3
v_gene: TRBV11-2
CDR3aa: CASSLTSGSNTQYF

j_gene: TRBJ2-1
v_gene: TRBV5-1
CDR3aa: CASSFTLAGGDEQFF

j_gene: TRBJ2-3
v_gene: TRBV19
CDR3aa: CARGLAGPTDTQYF

j_gene: TRBJ2-5
v_gene: TRBV15
CDR3aa: CATSGYPGTVLSETQYF

j_gene: TRBJ1-2
v_gene: TRBV20-1
CDR3aa: CSARDRGVGTNYGYTF

j_gene: TRBJ2-2
v_gene: TRBV28
CDR3aa: CASSLYKTNTGELFF